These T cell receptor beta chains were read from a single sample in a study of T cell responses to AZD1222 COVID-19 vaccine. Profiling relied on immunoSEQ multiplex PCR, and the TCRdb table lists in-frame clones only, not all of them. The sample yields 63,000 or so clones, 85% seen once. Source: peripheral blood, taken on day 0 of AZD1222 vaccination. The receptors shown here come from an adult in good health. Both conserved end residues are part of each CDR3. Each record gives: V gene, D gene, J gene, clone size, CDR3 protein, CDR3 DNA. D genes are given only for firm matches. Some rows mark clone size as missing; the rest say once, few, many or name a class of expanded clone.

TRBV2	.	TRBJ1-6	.	CASSARGSSYNSPLHF	TGTGCCAGCAGTGCTCGAGGGAGCTCCTATAATTCACCCCTCCACTTT
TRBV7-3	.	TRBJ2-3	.	CASSRKGRQDTQYF	TGTGCCAGCAGCCGGAAGGGACGTCAGGATACGCAGTATTTT
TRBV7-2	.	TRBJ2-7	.	CASSISSGYEQYF	TGTGCCAGCAGCATTAGTTCAGGCTACGAGCAGTACTTC
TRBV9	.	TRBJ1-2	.	CASSVGQVYDGYTF	TGTGCCAGCAGCGTAGGGCAGGTTTACGATGGCTACACCTTC
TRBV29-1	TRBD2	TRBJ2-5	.	CCVDGCGGAVETQYF	TGCTGCGTTGATGGTTGCGGGGGGGCCGTGGAGACCCAGTACTTC
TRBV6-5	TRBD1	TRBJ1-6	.	CASSYTTGGHSPLHF	TGTGCCAGCAGTTACACGACAGGGGGACATTCACCCCTCCACTTT
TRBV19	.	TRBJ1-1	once	CASSMNRVGTEAFF	TGTGCCAGTAGTATGAACAGGGTTGGCACTGAAGCTTTCTTT
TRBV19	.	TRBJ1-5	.	CASKRGAEISQPQHF	TGTGCCAGTAAGCGTGGGGCGGAGATAAGTCAGCCCCAGCATTTT
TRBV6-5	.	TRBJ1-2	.	CATTMGGNGYTF	TGTGCCACCACTATGGGAGGGAATGGCTACACCTTC
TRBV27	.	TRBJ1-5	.	CASSFNPGQPQHF	TGTGCCAGCAGTTTTAACCCAGGTCAGCCCCAGCATTTT
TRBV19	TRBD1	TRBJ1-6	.	CASSAGRDRGPKLHF	TGTGCCAGTAGTGCGGGCCGGGACAGGGGACCAAAGCTCCACTTT
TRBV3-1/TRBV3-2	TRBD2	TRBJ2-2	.	CASSQGLAGELFF	TGTGCCAGCAGCCAGGGACTAGCCGGGGAGCTGTTTTTT
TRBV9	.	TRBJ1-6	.	CASSADSEFSRDISAPLHF	TGTGCCAGCAGCGCAGATAGCGAATTTTCAAGGGATATTAGTGCACCCCTCCACTTT
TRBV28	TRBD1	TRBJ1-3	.	CASRTGGEHGNTIYF	TGTGCCAGCAGGACAGGGGGGGAACACGGAAACACCATATATTTT
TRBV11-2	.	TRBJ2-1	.	CASSLNARNEQFF	TGTGCCAGCAGCTTAAACGCCCGAAATGAGCAGTTCTTC
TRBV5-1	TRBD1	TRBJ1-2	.	CASSLGGQSMHGYTF	TGCGCCAGCAGCTTGGGGGGACAGTCAATGCATGGCTACACCTTC
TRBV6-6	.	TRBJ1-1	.	CASSRTGNTEAFF	TGTGCCAGCAGTCGCACAGGGAACACTGAAGCTTTCTTT
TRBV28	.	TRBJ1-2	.	CASSWGAPGGGGYTF	TGTGCCAGCAGTTGGGGGGCCCCGGGAGGTGGTGGCTACACCTTC
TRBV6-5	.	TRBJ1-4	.	CASSYSGANEKLFF	TGTGCCAGCAGTTACTCAGGGGCTAATGAAAAACTGTTTTTT
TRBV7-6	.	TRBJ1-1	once	CASTQTLGRRDTEAFF	TGTGCCAGCACCCAAACGTTAGGCAGGCGGGACACTGAAGCTTTCTTT
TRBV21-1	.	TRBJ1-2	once	CASSKRSGINYGYTF	TGTGCCAGCAGCAAAAGGTCAGGGATTAACTATGGCTACACCTTC
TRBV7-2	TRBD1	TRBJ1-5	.	CASSRQGGSNQPQHF	TGTGCCAGCAGTCGACAGGGAGGCAGCAATCAGCCCCAGCATTTT
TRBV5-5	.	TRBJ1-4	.	CASSSQGGGFEKLFF	TGTGCCAGCAGCTCACAAGGGGGGGGATTTGAAAAACTGTTTTTT
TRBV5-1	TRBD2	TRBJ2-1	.	CASSLYGGGATYNEQFF	TGCGCCAGCAGCTTGTACGGCGGGGGGGCCACGTACAATGAGCAGTTCTTC
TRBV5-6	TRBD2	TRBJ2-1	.	CASSSSGVPQFF	TGTGCCAGCAGCTCCAGCGGGGTTCCGCAGTTCTTC
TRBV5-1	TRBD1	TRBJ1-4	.	CATRTGPNEKLFF	TGCGCCACCCGGACAGGGCCTAATGAAAAACTGTTTTTT
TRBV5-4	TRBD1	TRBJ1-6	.	CASSSTGGNNSPLHF	TGTGCCAGCAGTTCCACAGGGGGTAATAATTCACCCCTCCACTTT
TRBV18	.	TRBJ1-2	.	CASSPSGFFYGYTF	TGTGCCAGCTCACCGTCGGGGTTCTTCTATGGCTACACCTTC
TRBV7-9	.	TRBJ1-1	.	CASSPSGNGSEAFF	TGTGCCAGCAGCCCTAGTGGGAATGGAAGCGAAGCTTTCTTT
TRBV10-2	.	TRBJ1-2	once	CASWTNGVWGYTF	TGCGCCAGCTGGACGAACGGCGTTTGGGGCTACACCTTC
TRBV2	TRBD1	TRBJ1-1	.	CARTGQGATEAFF	TGTGCCAGGACAGGACAGGGTGCCACTGAAGCTTTCTTT
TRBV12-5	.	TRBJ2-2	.	CASGLGRDSPSNTGELFF	TGTGCTAGTGGTTTGGGCCGGGACTCACCCTCAAACACCGGGGAGCTGTTTTTT
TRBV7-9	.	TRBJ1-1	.	CASRRLTEHTEAFF	TGTGCCAGCAGGAGGCTTACGGAGCACACTGAAGCTTTCTTT
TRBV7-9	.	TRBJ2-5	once	CASSLREGRQETQYF	TGTGCCAGCAGCTTACGGGAAGGAAGGCAAGAGACCCAGTACTTC
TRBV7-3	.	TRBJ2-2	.	CASSRVSTANTGELFF	TGTGCCAGCAGCCGGGTGTCGACAGCCAACACCGGGGAGCTGTTTTTT
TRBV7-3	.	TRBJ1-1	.	CASSPLGVRVDTEAFF	TGTGCCAGCAGCCCCCTCGGGGTCAGGGTTGACACTGAAGCTTTCTTT
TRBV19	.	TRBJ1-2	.	CASKDRANYGYTF	TGTGCCAGTAAAGACAGAGCTAACTATGGCTACACCTTC
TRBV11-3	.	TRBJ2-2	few	CASSPVPGHLPGELFF	TGTGCCAGCAGCCCGGTCCCCGGACACCTTCCCGGGGAGCTGTTTTTT
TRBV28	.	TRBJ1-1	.	CASSPAGRLNTEAFF	TGTGCCAGCAGTCCGGCGGGACGGCTGAACACTGAAGCTTTCTTT
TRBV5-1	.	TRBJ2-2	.	CASSGRAGAANTGELFF	TGCGCCAGCAGCGGTAGGGCGGGGGCCGCGAACACCGGGGAGCTGTTTTTT